This T cell receptor (beta chain) derives from a study of patients and donors after allogeneic stem cell transplantation. One entry per CDR3 protein, called by TCRdb with MiXCR from the RT-PCR reads. This sample has roughly 200,000 distinct CDR3 sequences, with 38% found just once. V shed 6 bases and J shed 7 bases, with 13 bases lying between them. The CDR3 totals 13 residues. Germline V gene lookup returns CDR1 WSHSY and CDR2 SAAADI. This TCR was recovered from a human donor who was either an allogeneic HSCT recipient or a stem cell or donor lymphocyte infusion donor (not recorded which). It is not recorded whose cells these are; they may come from a transplant donor. Source material: blood, either unsorted or a sorted T cell fraction (not recorded which). This chain joins TRBV10-2 and TRBJ1-5; D is possibly TRBD1 (6 bases). The CDR3 here is CASRSGGGQPQHF. The CDR3 bases are TGCGCCAGCAGGTCAGGTGGGGGCCAGCCCCAGCATTTT.